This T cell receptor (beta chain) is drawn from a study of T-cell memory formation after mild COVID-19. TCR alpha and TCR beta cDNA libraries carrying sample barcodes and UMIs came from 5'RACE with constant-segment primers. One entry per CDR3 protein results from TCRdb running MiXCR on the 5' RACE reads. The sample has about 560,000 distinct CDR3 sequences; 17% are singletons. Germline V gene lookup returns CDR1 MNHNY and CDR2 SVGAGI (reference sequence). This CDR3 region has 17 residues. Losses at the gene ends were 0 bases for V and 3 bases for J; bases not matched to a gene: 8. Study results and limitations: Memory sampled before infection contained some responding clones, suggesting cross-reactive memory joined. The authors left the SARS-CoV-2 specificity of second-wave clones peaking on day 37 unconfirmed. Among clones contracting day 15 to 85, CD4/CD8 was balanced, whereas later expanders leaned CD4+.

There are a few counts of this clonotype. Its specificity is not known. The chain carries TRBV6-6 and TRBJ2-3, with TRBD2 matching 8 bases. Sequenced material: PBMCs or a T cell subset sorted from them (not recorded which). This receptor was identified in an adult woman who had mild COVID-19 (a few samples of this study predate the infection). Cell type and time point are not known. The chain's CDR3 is CASSYSILAVPTDTQYF. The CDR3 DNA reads TGTGCCAGCAGTTACTCGATACTAGCGGTACCGACAGATACGCAGTATTTT.